This T cell receptor beta chain was retrieved from a study of cytomegalovirus exposure and HLA in healthy donors. In the study overall: From donors who were HLA-typed, an early data release held 80 million to 85 million unique TCRs.

Note on this clone: Its matching antigen is unknown.

Study conclusions and caveats: Accurate predictions that matched the HLA-A and HLA-B alleles of most subjects were reportedly made from TCR beta sequences.

Germline CDR1 reads MRHNA; CDR2 reads SNTAGT. This CDR3 spans 13 amino acids. V shed 6 bases and J shed 5 bases, with 11 bases lying between them. Researchers ran the PCR with 60 Vbeta and 13 Jbeta primers. Sequencing used immunoSEQ multiplex PCR; TCRdb keeps in-frame clones, though not all of them. Among approximately 120,000 clones listed, about 81% were seen once. Sequencing was done on a sample of PBMCs. This rearrangement joins TRBV6-4 to TRBJ2-1, with a tentative D call TRBD2 (6 bases). This sequence originates from a woman aged 45-65 years in good health and CMV-seropositive. The CDR3 DNA follows: TGTGCCAGCAGCCTACTAGCAAACAATGAGCAGTTCTTC. Encoded protein: CASSLLANNEQFF.